The next 25 T cell receptor beta chains were all read from a single sample in a study of cytomegalovirus exposure and HLA in healthy donors (dated by TCRdb to about 2017). Library preparation was by the immunoSEQ multiplex PCR assay. TCRdb mirrors the immuneACCESS table, restricted to in-frame sequences. Some clones are absent from its copies; in checked studies, under half trace to an unresolved V gene, and the reason for the others is unknown. The sample table shows 150,000 or so clones, and 85% to 90% are seen once. Together, the top ten hold roughly 9.3% of the sample. The sequencing input was PBMCs. The receptors derive from a woman younger than 30 in good health and CMV-seropositive.

A single count supports this clone. The chain is built from TRBV13 and TRBJ1-1; 7 nucleotides match TRBD1. The junction had 4 bases not matched to a gene; V was cut back by 5 bases and J by 1 base. The CDR3 extends over 14 amino acids. The germline V gene encodes CDR1 PRHDT and CDR2 FYEKMQ (reference sequence). CDR3 region: CASSRGQSNTEAFF. The CDR3 DNA follows: TGTGCCAGCAGCCGGGGACAGTCGAACACTGAAGCTTTCTTT.

The CDR3 region has the DNA TGTGCCAGCAGCCCGAGGACAGGGAACGAGCAGTTCTTC. This gives the protein CASSPRTGNEQFF. This chain joins TRBV5-8 and TRBJ2-1; 8 bases map to TRBD1. CDR1 SGHTS and CDR2 YDEGEE come from the germline V gene. The CDR3 covers 13 residues. The ends lost 4 bases at V and 10 bases at J; junction bases unmatched: 7.

The chain links TRBV6-1 to TRBJ2-3; maybe TRBD2 (5 bases). Germline lookup yields CDR1 MNHNS and CDR2 SASEGT. CDR3 length equals 11 residues. The V and J ends lost 7 bases and 5 bases respectively, with 7 bases between them. CDR3 residues: CASTRGDTQYF. The CDR3 bases are TGTGCCAGCACCCGGGGAGATACGCAGTATTTT.

The chain employs TRBV5-5 and TRBJ2-5, with 9 bases fitting TRBD2. Trimming removed 5 bases from V and 4 bases from J; junction bases left unmatched: 6. The CDR3 is 14 residues long. Germline lookup yields CDR1 SGHKS and CDR2 YYEKEE (reference sequence). The CDR3 region has the DNA TGTGCCAGCAGATCCGGGACTAGCACAGAGACCCAGTACTTC. Encoded protein: CASRSGTSTETQYF.

The chain links TRBV9 to TRBJ2-5, with 11 bases matching TRBD2. This CDR3 has 14 amino acids. After removal of 3 bases from V and 4 bases from J, the junction contained 2 bases not matched to a gene. Germline V lookup: CDR1 SGDLS, CDR2 YYNGEE. In nucleotides, the CDR3 is TGTGCCAGCAGCGCCGGGACTAGCGGAGAGACCCAGTACTTC. Translating it yields CASSAGTSGETQYF. Full variable domain (outside the CDR3, taken from reference TRBV9 and TRBJ2-5): DSGVTQTPKHLITATGQRVTLRCSPRSGDLSVYWYQQSLDQGLQFLIQYYNGEERAKGNILERFSAQQFPDLHSELNLSSLELGDSALYFCASSAGTSGETQYFGPGTRLLVL.

This chain uses TRBV7-3 with TRBJ2-5, with D perhaps TRBD2 (6 bases). Trimming took off 2 bases at V and 4 bases at J, with 8 bases between the two ends. The CDR3 extends over 13 amino acids. Germline CDR1 and CDR2: SGHTA and FQGTGA. CDR3 sequence: CASSLGGIETQYF. For the CDR3, the DNA is TGTGCCAGCAGCTTAGGCGGGATAGAGACCCAGTACTTC.

The rearrangement uses TRBV12-1 and TRBJ1-2; TRBD1 is the table's D call, not checked against the DNA. TRBV12-1 corresponds to a pseudogene. The CDR3 runs to 16 residues. CDR3 DNA: TGTGCCAGCAGCCGCAGGGGGTTAGTCTGTTCCTATGGCTACACCTTC. As protein: CASSRRGLVCSYGYTF.

The chain employs TRBV9 and TRBJ1-1, with 7 bases matching TRBD1. This CDR3 contains 19 residues. The junction had 18 bases not matched to a gene; V was cut back by 4 bases and J by 0 bases. Germline V lookup: CDR1 SGDLS, CDR2 YYNGEE. CDR3 sequence reads: CASSPPPRGGPLMNTEAFF. DNA for the CDR3: TGTGCCAGCAGCCCCCCCCCGCGAGGGGGCCCTCTCATGAACACTGAAGCTTTCTTT.

The J gene is TRBJ1-1, the V gene TRBV6-6; possible D gene TRBD1, 6 bases. Germline assignment: CDR1 MNHNY and CDR2 SVGAGI (reference sequence). The CDR3 has 15 residues. V shed 3 bases and J shed 4 bases, with 15 bases lying between them. The CDR3 sequence: CASSYPYQGSTEAFF. The CDR3 region has the DNA TGTGCCAGCAGTTATCCGTATCAGGGGTCCACTGAAGCTTTCTTT.

Of note for this clone: One end of the junction is discordant with germline, which a read error may explain. The J gene is TRBJ2-7, the V gene TRBV7-9; 7 bases agree with TRBD1. The CDR3 is 11 residues long. CDR1 and CDR2 (germline): SEHNR, FQNEAQ (reference sequence). In DNA, the CDR3 is TGTGCCAGCAGCTTCGGGACAGCTCGGAACTTC. Its protein is CASSFGTARNF. Full variable domain (outside the CDR3, taken from reference TRBV7-9 and TRBJ2-7): DTGVSQNPRHKITKRGQNVTFRCDPISEHNRLYWYRQTLGQGPEFLTYFQNEAQLEKSRLLSDRFSAERPKGSFSTLEIQRTEQGDSAMYLCASSFGTARNFGPGTRLTVT.

Only a few counts were recorded for this clone. V usage is TRBV4-1 and J usage is TRBJ1-3, with 7 bases fitting TRBD1. V was pared by 4 bases and J by 0 bases, with 9 bases of the junction left unmatched. This CDR3 contains 17 residues. In germline, CDR1 is MGHRA, CDR2 YSYEKL. The CDR3 region is CASSRTGQPNSGNTIYF. Written as DNA, the CDR3 is TGCGCCAGCAGCCGAACGGGACAGCCGAACTCTGGAAACACCATATATTTT.

This clone was picked up one time. At the DNA level, this CDR3 is encoded by other sequences in the same sample as well. V and J are TRBV7-2 and TRBJ2-7; a possible D gene is TRBD1 (5 bases). CDR1 and CDR2 from the germline V gene are SGHTA and FQGNSA. The CDR3 spans 13 residues. Trimming removed 5 bases at V and 3 bases at J, with 11 bases between. CDR3 loop: CASSPRQGYEQYF. Here the CDR3 DNA reads TGTGCCAGCAGCCCCCGGCAGGGCTACGAGCAGTACTTC.

The chain carries TRBV30 and TRBJ1-2, with 11 bases identical to TRBD1. This CDR3 has 14 amino acids. V was clipped by 3 bases and J by 8 bases; unmatched bases: 8. From germline, CDR1 is GTSNPN and CDR2 SVGIG (reference sequence). CDR3 nucleotide sequence: TGTGCCTGGAGCGGACAGGGGGCCTTGGGGGGCTACACCTTC. Translating it yields CAWSGQGALGGYTF.

The V gene is TRBV6-5, the J gene TRBJ1-5; TRBD1 matches at 9 bases. In germline, CDR1 is MNHEY, CDR2 SVGAGI. The CDR3 totals 13 residues. After removal of 6 bases from V and 5 bases from J, the junction contained 2 bases not matched to a gene. In DNA, the CDR3 is TGTGCCAGCAGGCGGACAGGGGATCAGCCCCAGCATTTT. Encoded protein: CASRRTGDQPQHF.

V and J are TRBV19 and TRBJ1-5, with TRBD1 matching 11 bases. Germline V gene lookup returns CDR1 LNHDA and CDR2 SQIVND (reference sequence). The CDR3 is 15 amino acids. V gave up 6 bases and J gave up 5 bases; unmatched junction bases: 6. CDR3 bases: TGTGCCAGTAGGGCGGGGACAGGGGGATATCAGCCCCAGCATTTT. Its protein is CASRAGTGGYQPQHF.

The chain has TRBV7-6 and TRBJ1-1, with no clear D. Trimming stripped 5 bases from V and 11 bases from J, with 15 bases between. The CDR3 is 12 residues long. The germline V gene has CDR1 SGHVS and CDR2 FNYEAQ. The CDR3 sequence: CASSSFWSAAFF. Here the CDR3 DNA reads TGTGCCAGCAGCAGCTTCTGGAGTGCCGCTTTCTTT.

V and J are TRBV19 and TRBJ2-6; D is perhaps TRBD1 (5 bases). CDR3 size: 18 residues. Deletions cut 3 bases from V and 2 bases from J, with 17 bases between. Germline lookup yields CDR1 LNHDA and CDR2 SQIVND (reference sequence). CDR3 sequence reads: CASSMGQVPYPGANVLTF. The CDR3 DNA follows: TGTGCCAGTAGTATGGGGCAGGTACCTTACCCTGGGGCCAACGTCCTGACTTTC.

V and J are TRBV5-4 and TRBJ1-1; no reliable D call. The germline V and J ends were trimmed by 0 bases and 4 bases, with 7 bases remaining between them. This CDR3 comprises 13 residues. The germline V gene encodes CDR1 SGHNT and CDR2 YYREEE (reference sequence). The CDR3 DNA reads as TGTGCCAGCAGCTTGGTTGAGAGCACTGAAGCTTTCTTT. It codes for CASSLVESTEAFF.

The chain carries TRBV19 and TRBJ1-2; 7 bases agree with TRBD1. CDR3 length equals 13 residues. The V gene's germline CDR1 is LNHDA and CDR2 SQIVND (reference sequence). J gave up 6 bases and V 6 bases, and 7 bases lay outside the gene matches. CDR3 sequence (DNA): TGTGCCAGTAGAACCGGGACAGTCGATGGCTACACCTTC. This encodes CASRTGTVDGYTF.

The DNA for the CDR3 is TGTGCCATCAGTGAGTCAGGACAGGGTGGAAGAAACACTGAAGCTTTCTTT. As protein: CAISESGQGGRNTEAFF. This chain links TRBV10-3 with TRBJ1-1; 8 positions agree with TRBD1. CDR3 length equals 17 residues. Germline V gives CDR1 ENHRY, CDR2 SYGVKD. The ends lost 0 bases at V and 2 bases at J; junction bases unmatched: 8.

CDR3 sequence: CASSGSGGFQTQYF. CDR3 DNA sequence: TGTGCCAGCAGTGGTTCGGGGGGGTTCCAGACCCAGTACTTC. The chain links TRBV25-1 to TRBJ2-5; TRBD2 agrees at 8 bases. From germline, CDR1 is MGHDK and CDR2 SYGVNS. This CDR3 spans 14 amino acids. Losses at the gene ends were 4 bases for V and 6 bases for J; bases not matched to a gene: 7.

The chain links TRBV30 to TRBJ1-6; the D gene is possibly TRBD1 (5 bases). CDR1 is GTSNPN, CDR2 SVGIG, per germline (reference sequence). The CDR3 sequence is 14 residues long. With 4 bases removed from V and 8 bases from J, the gap between germline ends came to 15 bases. CDR3 sequence: CAWTLSGGDSPLHF. The CDR3 DNA reads as TGTGCCTGGACCCTATCGGGGGGGGATTCACCCCTCCACTTT.

This clone occurred a few times. The chain combines TRBV28 with TRBJ1-6; 10 nucleotides align to TRBD1. This CDR3 is built from 18 residues. Trimming at V came to 6 bases and at J to 6 bases, leaving 14 bases not matched to a gene. Germline values: CDR1 MDHEN, CDR2 SYDVKM. CDR3: CASRTGTGVTKSNSPLHF. The CDR3 coding sequence is TGTGCCAGCAGGACCGGGACAGGGGTCACCAAGAGTAATTCACCCCTCCACTTT.

This clone was seen a few times. This chain connects TRBV7-3 to TRBJ2-3; D call uncertain. CDR1 is SGHTA and CDR2 is FQGTGA in the germline V gene. This CDR3 has 13 residues. The ends were cut back, 5 bases at V and 1 base at J, with 7 bases in the middle. The CDR3 DNA is TGTGCCAGCAGCCCCTCGGGCACAGATACGCAGTATTTT. As protein: CASSPSGTDTQYF. Variable domain in full (rest from reference TRBV7-3 and TRBJ2-3): GAGVSQTPSNKVTEKGKYVELRCDPISGHTALYWYRQSLGQGPEFLIYFQGTGAADDSGLPNDRFFAVRPEGSVSTLKIQRTERGDSAVYLCASSPSGTDTQYFGPGTRLTVL.

The gene calls are TRBV2 and TRBJ2-7; D unresolved. The V end lost 2 bases, the J end lost 6 bases, and 14 bases lay between the germline ends. CDR1 SNHLY and CDR2 FYNNEI come from the germline V gene. The length of the CDR3 is 14 residues. The CDR3 bases are TGTGCCAGCAGTGAAAAGAGGTCCGTTCTCGAGCAGTACTTC. Its protein product is CASSEKRSVLEQYF.